The 17 T cell receptor beta chains in this list originate from one sample, sequenced in a study of blood T cells in healthy people across ages (dated by TCRdb to between 2014 and 2017). Receptor amplification or capture employed 5' RACE. Sequencing was carried out with an Illumina HiSeq 2500. A second PCR of roughly 7 to 11 cycles was performed with a sample-barcoded 5' primer and a J-beta primer mix. TCRdb cleaned the public reads at Q25 with fastp, built clones with MiXCR and kept in-frame beta chains. Entries that share a CDR3 protein sequence are merged under the most common genes and DNA. Within this sample are 380,000 or so distinct CDR3 sequences, with 45% to 60% of them counted one time only. The top ten hold roughly 51% of the sample. Sequencing was carried out using blood. The receptors come from a man aged 55-75 years in good health.

The chain links TRBV12-3 or TRBV12-4 to TRBJ1-2; 8 bases are a match to TRBD1. V lost 5 bases and J lost 3; bases outside the gene matches: 11. The CDR3 totals 16 residues. For the CDR3, the DNA is TGTGCCAGCAGTCCCCTAATACAGGGGGTCGACTATGGCTACACCTTC. It translates to CASSPLIQGVDYGYTF.

The chain joins TRBV5-6 to TRBJ2-5, with D unresolved. CDR3 size: 18 residues. Trimming stripped 3 bases from V and 2 bases from J, with 23 bases between. CDR1 and CDR2 (germline): SGHDT, YYEEEE. Here the CDR3 reads CASSSRFSHRTIQETQYF. CDR3 nucleotides: TGTGCCAGCAGCTCCCGATTCTCCCACCGCACGATACAAGAGACCCAGTACTTC.

This rearrangement joins TRBV29-1 to TRBJ1-5; D unclear. Germline V gene sequence: CDR1 SQVTM, CDR2 ANQGSEA. With 3 bases removed from V and 3 bases from J, the gap between germline ends came to 6 bases. The CDR3 spans 12 residues. CDR3 amino acids: CSVESDNQPQHF. CDR3 sequence (DNA): TGCAGCGTTGAGTCAGACAATCAGCCCCAGCATTTT. Based on the CDR3 plus reference TRBV29-1 and TRBJ1-5, the full variable domain is SAVISQKPSRDICQRGTSLTIQCQVDSQVTMMFWYRQQPGQSLTLIATANQGSEATYESGFVIDKFPISRPNLTFSTLTVSNMSPEDSSIYLCSVESDNQPQHFGDGTRLSIL.

The V call is TRBV5-1, the J call TRBJ1-6; 9 bases align to TRBD1. The trim removed 4 bases at V and 8 bases at J, leaving 4 bases unmatched. This CDR3 has 14 residues. In germline, CDR1 is SGHRS, CDR2 YFSETQ. The CDR3 region has the DNA TGCGCCAGCAGCCGGGACAGGGATGATTCACCCCTCCACTTT. It yields the protein CASSRDRDDSPLHF.

This chain joins TRBV29-1 and TRBJ1-1; the D gene is possibly TRBD1 (6 bases). Germline lookup yields CDR1 SQVTM and CDR2 ANQGSEA. The length of the CDR3 is 14 residues. V was clipped by 3 bases and J by 3 bases, with 14 bases between them. CDR3 residues: CSVEPQGWDTEAFF. In DNA form, the CDR3 reads TGCAGCGTTGAGCCACAGGGATGGGACACTGAAGCTTTCTTT.

This clonotype was observed a handful of times. The rearrangement joins TRBV20-1 to TRBJ2-4; unclear D gene. The germline CDR1 and CDR2 sequences are DFQATT and SNEGSKA (reference sequence). Trimming shortened V by 2 bases and J by 0 bases, and 8 bases separated the two germline ends. This CDR3 contains 14 residues. Written as DNA, the CDR3 is TGCAGTGCTAGATCGAGTCTAGCCAAAAACATTCAGTACTTC. Amino acids: CSARSSLAKNIQYF.

This clonotype was recorded a few times. The rearrangement links TRBV3-1 to TRBJ2-3, with D perhaps matching TRBD1 (6 bases). Germline V CDR1 and CDR2: LGHDT, YNNKEL (reference sequence). V was pared by 0 bases and J by 1 base, with 11 bases between. The CDR3 runs 16 residues. In nucleotides, the CDR3 is TGTGCCAGCAGCCAAGACACAGGGCCGGGCACAGATACGCAGTATTTT. It is translated as CASSQDTGPGTDTQYF.

The chain carries TRBV20-1 and TRBJ2-1; 8 positions match TRBD2. The CDR3 has 17 residues. CDR1 is DFQATT, CDR2 SNEGSKA, per germline (reference sequence). V was pared by 0 bases and J by 7 bases, with 14 bases of the junction left unmatched. CDR3 in amino acids: CSARDRGSGNVLNEQFF. CDR3 bases: TGCAGTGCTAGAGATCGTGGTAGCGGGAATGTTTTAAATGAGCAGTTCTTC.

Notes on this clonotype: One junction end disagrees with the germline gene, perhaps due to a read error. The chain uses TRBV3-1 and TRBJ1-4; tentative D call: TRBD1 (5 bases). CDR1 and CDR2 (germline): LGHDT, YNNKEL (reference sequence). The CDR3 spans 17 residues. The CDR3 sequence: CASSQGWRGGTKEKLFF. DNA for the CDR3: TGTGCCAGCAGCCAAGGGTGGCGGGGGGGAACTAAGGAAAAACTGTTTTTT.

This clonotype came up a few times. The chain uses TRBV7-2 and TRBJ2-5; no firm D call. Germline V CDR1 and CDR2: SGHTA, FQGNSA. V lost 5 bases to trimming and J lost 2 bases, with 12 bases between them. CDR3 size: 14 residues. The CDR3 DNA reads TGTGCCAGCAGCACGCCTCCCTTGCAAGAGACCCAGTACTTC. Its protein product is CASSTPPLQETQYF.

This chain joins TRBV10-3 and TRBJ2-7; D is perhaps TRBD1 (6 bases). The CDR3 runs 17 residues. The V end was cut by 2 bases, the J end by 7 bases, with 24 bases between. CDR1 is ENHRY, CDR2 SYGVKD, per germline. CDR3 bases: TGTGCCATCAGTGAGCCACAGGGAGTAGTCCCGGTCGGAGAGCAGTACTTC. The encoded protein is CAISEPQGVVPVGEQYF.

On this clonotype: Mismatch with germline at one junction end may stem from a read error. CDR3 sequence (DNA): TGTGCCAGCAGGTTAGCGGGGGGACATCAAGAGACCCAGTACTTC. It codes for CASRLAGGHQETQYF. The V call is TRBV12-3 or TRBV12-4, the J call TRBJ2-5, with 10 nucleotides matching TRBD2. The CDR3 extends over 15 amino acids.

This clonotype was recorded many times. V usage is TRBV7-2 and J usage is TRBJ2-7; a weak D match, TRBD1 (5 bases). The germline V and J ends were trimmed by 2 bases and 0 bases, with 14 bases remaining between them. Germline V gene data show CDR1 as SGHTA and CDR2 as FQGNSA. This CDR3 spans 16 amino acids. The CDR3 DNA is TGTGCCAGCAGCTTATTTGGGGCGCCCCTCTCCTACGAGCAGTACTTC. This gives the protein CASSLFGAPLSYEQYF.

The CDR3 DNA reads as TGTGCCAGGGGGACAGTCCTAAAAAATGAGCAGTACTTC. As protein: CARGTVLKNEQYF. The chain has TRBV11-3 and TRBJ2-7; the match to TRBD1 covers 7 bases. Trimming removed 9 bases from V and 7 bases from J; junction bases left unmatched: 12. This CDR3 has 13 amino acids. Germline V lookup: CDR1 SGHNT, CDR2 YENEEA.

This clonotype appeared a few times. V usage is TRBV29-1 and J usage is TRBJ2-7, with 7 positions matching TRBD2. The germline CDR1 and CDR2 sequences are SQVTM and ANQGSEA. The CDR3 has 14 residues. V lost 2 bases, J lost 1 base, and 5 bases stayed unmatched. Here the CDR3 reads CSVESAGVSYEQYF. The CDR3 coding sequence is TGCAGCGTTGAATCGGCGGGGGTATCCTACGAGCAGTACTTC.

This clonotype has only one observation. The gene calls are TRBV3-1 and TRBJ1-5; D gene unclear. The V end lost 0 bases, the J end lost 7 bases, and 10 bases lay between the germline ends. CDR1 is LGHDT and CDR2 is YNNKEL in the germline V gene (reference sequence). The CDR3 has 14 residues. CDR3: CASSQEGLGQPQHF. The CDR3 coding sequence is TGTGCCAGCAGCCAAGAAGGGTTGGGGCAGCCCCAGCATTTT.

A note on this clonotype: The junction differs from germline at one of its ends, possibly a read error. The rearrangement links TRBV7-2 to TRBJ1-2, with D unclear. CDR3 length: 16 residues. Germline V gene lookup returns CDR1 SGHTA and CDR2 FQGNSA. Here the CDR3 reads CASSLAPLTSNYGYTF. CDR3 coding DNA: TGTGCCAGCAGCCTAGCACCGTTAACATCTAACTATGGCTACACCTTC.